Below, 21 T cell receptor beta chains from the same sample are listed, as sequenced in a study of blood T cell repertoires in COVID-19. TCRdb keeps only in-frame clones here, not all; method: immunoSEQ multiplex PCR. The sample holds approximately 200,000 clones, about four fifths seen once. Material for sequencing was peripheral blood. Receptors originate from a woman aged 40 to 49 with COVID-19, enrolled during active disease.

The chain uses TRBV6-5 and TRBJ1-1; no clear D. V was clipped by 2 bases and J by 3 bases, with 10 bases between them. Germline V gene lookup returns CDR1 MNHEY and CDR2 SVGAGI. This CDR3 is built from 14 residues. CDR3 residues: CASSYGSGDTEAFF. Here the CDR3 DNA reads TGTGCCAGCAGTTACGGGAGTGGAGACACTGAAGCTTTCTTT.

This clone was observed a few times. This chain connects TRBV9 to TRBJ1-2; perhaps TRBD1 as D (5 bases). Trimming stripped 0 bases from V and 4 bases from J, with 10 bases between. Germline CDR1 reads SGDLS; CDR2 reads YYNGEE. The CDR3 consists of 14 residues. This CDR3 is CASSVGGDGYGYTF. The CDR3 DNA is TGTGCCAGCAGCGTAGGGGGGGACGGCTATGGCTACACCTTC.

The chain carries TRBV9 and TRBJ2-2; D perhaps matches TRBD1 (6 bases). Trimming pared 4 bases from V and 3 bases from J, leaving 16 bases between. This CDR3 comprises 16 residues. Germline values: CDR1 SGDLS, CDR2 YYNGEE. In DNA form, the CDR3 reads TGTGCCAGCAGCCCCCTGACCAAGGGGGACACCGGGGAGCTGTTTTTT. This codes for CASSPLTKGDTGELFF.

V and J are TRBV6-5 and TRBJ1-3; D not certain. Germline CDR1 MNHEY, CDR2 SVGAGI. V lost 4 bases and J lost 14, with 18 bases in between. The CDR3 sequence is 13 residues long. The CDR3 is CASSWISDASLYF. The CDR3 region has the DNA TGTGCCAGCAGTTGGATAAGCGATGCCTCCTTATATTTT.

CDR3 residues: CASSYVTGEAFF. The CDR3 bases are TGTGCCAGCAGTTACGTGACAGGGGAAGCTTTCTTT. This rearrangement joins TRBV6-5 to TRBJ1-1; 7 bases line up with TRBD1. Looked up from germline, CDR1 is MNHEY and CDR2 is SVGAGI. This CDR3 is built from 12 residues. Unmatched junction bases numbered 2, after V lost 2 bases and J lost 8 bases.

This chain uses TRBV14 with TRBJ2-5, with TRBD2 as a possible D gene (5 bases). CDR3 size: 15 residues. Looked up from germline, CDR1 is SGHDN and CDR2 is FVKESK. V lost 0 bases to trimming and J lost 2 bases, with 10 bases between them. The CDR3 spells CASSQDRTSQETQYF. CDR3 nucleotide sequence: TGTGCCAGCAGCCAAGATAGAACTAGTCAAGAGACCCAGTACTTC. The entire variable domain, with the rest obtained from reference TRBV14 and TRBJ2-5, is as follows: EAGVTQFPSHSVIEKGQTVTLRCDPISGHDNLYWYRRVMGKEIKFLLHFVKESKQDESGMPNNRFLAERTGGTYSTLKVQPAELEDSGVYFCASSQDRTSQETQYFGPGTRLLVL.

This sequence joins TRBV9 and TRBJ2-6, with D unclear. With 4 bases removed from V and 2 bases from J, the gap between germline ends came to 13 bases. The CDR3 has 16 amino acids. The germline V gene encodes CDR1 SGDLS and CDR2 YYNGEE. As DNA, the CDR3 is TGTGCCAGCAGCCCTCGGGTTTCCCCTGGGGCCAACGTCCTGACTTTC. Protein sequence: CASSPRVSPGANVLTF.

This chain links TRBV6-6 with TRBJ1-2; TRBD1 is a possible D gene (6 bases). Germline V CDR1 and CDR2: MNHNY, SVGAGI (reference sequence). The CDR3 has 14 amino acids. Trimming left V 6 bases short and J 8 bases short, with 19 bases between. CDR3 DNA sequence: TGTGCCAGCAGCTCCACGGACAGCAGGGGCGGCTACACCTTC. It codes for CASSSTDSRGGYTF.

The chain uses TRBV18 and TRBJ1-2; no definite D call. V lost 6 bases to trimming and J lost 1 base, with 12 bases between them. CDR1 and CDR2 from the germline V gene are KGHSH and LQKENI. CDR3 length: 14 amino acids. Written as DNA, the CDR3 is TGTGCCAGCTCGTACGGAGAGGGTAACTATGGCTACACCTTC. Its protein product is CASSYGEGNYGYTF.

The chain joins TRBV19 to TRBJ1-4; no clear D gene. With 2 bases removed from V and 1 base from J, the gap between germline ends came to 8 bases. The CDR3 length is 15 residues. In germline, CDR1 is LNHDA, CDR2 SQIVND (reference sequence). CDR3 residues: CASSIREGTNEKLFF. CDR3 nucleotides: TGTGCCAGTAGTATACGGGAAGGAACTAATGAAAAACTGTTTTTT.

This chain uses TRBV7-9 with TRBJ1-6; the D is unclear. The CDR3 is 11 amino acids. Trimming cost V 3 bases and J 13 bases, with 7 bases left between them. Germline V gives CDR1 SEHNR, CDR2 FQNEAQ (reference sequence). As DNA, the CDR3 is TGTGCCAGCAGCTTGGGCGTCCCCCTCCACTTT. Translating it yields CASSLGVPLHF.

This chain uses TRBV24-1 with TRBJ2-1; 8 nucleotides line up with TRBD1. The CDR3 is made up of 15 amino acids. V was clipped by 6 bases and J by 7 bases; unmatched bases: 10. Germline V gene sequence: CDR1 KGHDR, CDR2 SFDVKD. CDR3 sequence: CATSTGQGRWNEQFF. As DNA, the CDR3 is TGTGCCACCAGTACTGGACAGGGAAGGTGGAATGAGCAGTTCTTC.

The count of this clone is one. V gene TRBV5-6 combines with J gene TRBJ2-5; a weak D match, TRBD1 (6 bases). V shed 2 bases and J shed 2 bases, with 13 bases lying between them. Per the germline V gene, CDR1 is SGHDT and CDR2 is YYEEEE. The CDR3 has 15 residues. The CDR3 loop reads CASSFRQAGQETQYF. Written as DNA, the CDR3 is TGTGCCAGCAGCTTCCGACAGGCCGGGCAAGAGACCCAGTACTTC.

The table lists this clone with a count of one. The V call is TRBV5-1, the J call TRBJ1-2, with 9 bases aligning to TRBD1. The junction had 6 bases not matched to a gene; V was cut back by 4 bases and J by 8 bases. In germline, CDR1 is SGHRS, CDR2 YFSETQ. This CDR3 region has 13 residues. The DNA of the CDR3 is TGCGCCAGCAGCCCCTCGGACAGGGGCGGCTACACCTTC. It encodes CASSPSDRGGYTF.

The chain is built from TRBV4-1 and TRBJ1-1; 8 nucleotides match TRBD1. The germline V gene has CDR1 MGHRA and CDR2 YSYEKL. The CDR3 runs to 15 residues. The ends lost 2 bases at V and 5 bases at J; junction bases unmatched: 7. CDR3 in amino acids: CASSQPDRVETEAFF. As DNA, the CDR3 is TGCGCCAGCAGCCAACCGGACAGGGTTGAAACTGAAGCTTTCTTT.

The chain joins TRBV19 to TRBJ1-2; TRBD1 is a possible D gene (6 bases). The germline V gene has CDR1 LNHDA and CDR2 SQIVND (reference sequence). This CDR3 has 14 residues. V lost 7 bases, J lost 4 bases, and 16 bases lay in between. In DNA, the CDR3 is TGTGCCAGTAAAGCTAGACAGGACCTCTATGGCTACACCTTC. Translating it yields CASKARQDLYGYTF.

This clone was detected a few times. This chain connects TRBV25-1 to TRBJ1-5, with 7 bases aligning to TRBD1. Per germline, CDR1 MGHDK and CDR2 SYGVNS. The length of the CDR3 is 17 residues. The J segment lost 12 bases and the V segment lost 0 bases, leaving 17 bases of the junction unmatched. CDR3 residues: CASSEYSGPGQSSVQHF. CDR3 bases: TGTGCCAGCAGTGAATACAGCGGACCGGGACAGTCGTCGGTCCAGCATTTT. Based on the CDR3 plus reference TRBV25-1 and TRBJ1-5, the full variable domain is EADIYQTPRYLVIGTGKKITLECSQTMGHDKMYWYQQDPGMELHLIHYSYGVNSTEKGDLSSESTVSRIRTEHFPLTLESARPSHTSQYLCASSEYSGPGQSSVQHFGDGTRLSIL.

CDR3 sequence: CASSSVYEQYF. The DNA for the CDR3 is TGTGCCAGCAGCTCCGTCTACGAGCAGTACTTC. The chain has TRBV11-2 and TRBJ2-7; D uncertain. CDR1 and CDR2 (germline): SGHAT, FQNNGV. V lost 4 bases and J lost 3, with 4 bases in between. The CDR3 spans 11 residues.

V and J are TRBV6-5 and TRBJ1-2, with TRBD1 identical over 10 bases. The CDR3 totals 16 residues. The ends lost 2 bases at V and 4 bases at J; junction bases unmatched: 7. CDR1 and CDR2 from the germline V gene are MNHEY and SVGAGI. The CDR3 region is CASSYGGQGSGYGYTF. CDR3 nucleotides: TGTGCCAGCAGTTACGGGGGACAGGGGTCAGGCTATGGCTACACCTTC.

V and J are TRBV9 and TRBJ1-1; perhaps TRBD1 as D (6 bases). V lost 5 bases, J lost 3 bases, and 11 bases lay in between. The CDR3 length is 13 residues. CDR1 SGDLS and CDR2 YYNGEE come from the germline V gene. For the CDR3, the DNA is TGTGCCAGCAGACCCCGGACAGACACTGAAGCTTTCTTT. It codes for CASRPRTDTEAFF.

The gene calls are TRBV30 and TRBJ2-5; unclear D gene. Trimming stripped 3 bases from V and 1 base from J, with 6 bases between. Germline assignment: CDR1 GTSNPN and CDR2 SVGIG (reference sequence). This CDR3 is 12 amino acids long. CDR3 in DNA: TGTGCCTGGAGGACAATCCAAGAGACCCAGTACTTC. Residues: CAWRTIQETQYF.